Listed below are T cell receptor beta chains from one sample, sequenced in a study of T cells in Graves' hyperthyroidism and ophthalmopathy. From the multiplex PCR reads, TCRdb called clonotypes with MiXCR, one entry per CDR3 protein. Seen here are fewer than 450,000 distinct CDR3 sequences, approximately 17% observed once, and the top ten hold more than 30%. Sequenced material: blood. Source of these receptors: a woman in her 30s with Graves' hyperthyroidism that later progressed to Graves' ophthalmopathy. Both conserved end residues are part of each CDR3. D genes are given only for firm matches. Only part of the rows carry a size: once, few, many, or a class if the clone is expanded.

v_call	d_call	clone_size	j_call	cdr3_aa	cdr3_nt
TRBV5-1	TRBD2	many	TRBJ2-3	CASSSSGGTRNTQYF	TGCGCCAGCAGCTCGAGCGGGGGGACTCGAAATACGCAGTATTTT
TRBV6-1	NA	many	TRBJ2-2	CASMRGATTGELFF	TGTGCCAGCATGCGGGGCGCGACGACCGGGGAGCTGTTTTTT
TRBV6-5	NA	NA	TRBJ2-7	CASSYSRAGNEQYF	TGTGCCAGCAGTTACTCTAGGGCGGGCAACGAGCAGTACTTC
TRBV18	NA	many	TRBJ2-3	CASSPDRNTDTQYF	TGTGCCAGCTCACCCGACAGAAACACAGATACGCAGTATTTT
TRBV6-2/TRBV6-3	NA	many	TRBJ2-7	CASRTPSGRGEGQYF	TGTGCCAGCAGGACCCCATCGGGCAGAGGAGAAGGGCAGTACTTC
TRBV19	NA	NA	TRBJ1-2	CASSTQGRGYTF	TGTGCCAGTAGTACTCAGGGACGTGGCTACACCTTC
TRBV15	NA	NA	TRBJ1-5	CATSRDLRGDQPQHF	TGTGCCACCAGCAGAGATCTAAGAGGTGATCAGCCCCAGCATTTT
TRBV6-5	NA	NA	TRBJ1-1	CASISGPRRDTEAFF	TGTGCCAGCATCTCGGGACCCCGTCGGGACACTGAAGCTTTCTTT
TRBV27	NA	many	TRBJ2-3	CASSLGETDTQYF	TGTGCCAGCAGTTTAGGTGAAACAGATACGCAGTATTTT
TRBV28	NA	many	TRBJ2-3	CASSLADRDTQYF	TGTGCCAGCAGTCTAGCGGACAGAGATACGCAGTATTTT
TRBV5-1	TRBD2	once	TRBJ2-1	CASSLRGARSNEQFF	TGTGCCAGCAGCCTGCGGGGGGCGAGATCCAATGAGCAGTTCTTC
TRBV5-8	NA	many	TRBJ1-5	CASSSHHLLNQPQHF	TGTGCCAGCAGCTCCCATCACTTGCTCAATCAGCCCCAGCATTTT
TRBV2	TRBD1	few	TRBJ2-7	CASRGDRAAFPYEQYF	TGTGCCAGCAGAGGGGACAGGGCAGCTTTTCCCTACGAGCAGTACTTC
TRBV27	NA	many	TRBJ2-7	CASSYRVPGASTEQYF	TGTGCCAGCAGTTACCGTGTGCCAGGGGCGTCGACGGAGCAGTACTTC
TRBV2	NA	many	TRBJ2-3	CASTGDTDTQYF	TGTGCCAGCACGGGGGACACAGATACGCAGTATTTT
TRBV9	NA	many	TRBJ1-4	CASSAQHNEKLFF	TGTGCCAGCAGCGCCCAGCACAATGAAAAACTGTTTTTT
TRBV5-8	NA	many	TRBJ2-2	CASSLDIHTGELFF	TGTGCCAGCAGCTTGGACATTCACACCGGGGAGCTGTTTTTT
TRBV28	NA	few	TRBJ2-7	CASSLPSQDEQYF	TGTGCCAGCAGTTTACCTAGTCAGGACGAGCAGTACTTC
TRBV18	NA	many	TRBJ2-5	CASSPNTGRAQYF	TGTGCCAGCTCCCCAAATACAGGACGGGCCCAGTACTTC
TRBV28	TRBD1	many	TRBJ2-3	CASSEGQGRADTQYF	TGTGCCAGCAGTGAAGGACAGGGTAGGGCAGATACGCAGTATTTT
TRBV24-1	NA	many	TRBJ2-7	CATSDWQNEQYF	TGTGCCACCAGTGATTGGCAGAACGAGCAGTACTTC
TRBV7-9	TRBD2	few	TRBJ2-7	CASSHTPPAGEVAGGVEQYF	TGTGCCAGCAGCCATACTCCCCCCGCAGGGGAGGTAGCGGGAGGGGTCGAGCAGTACTTC
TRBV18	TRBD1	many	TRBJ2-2	CASSPRRTGYETTGELFF	TGTGCCAGCTCACCGCGCCGGACAGGGTACGAGACCACCGGGGAGCTGTTTTTT
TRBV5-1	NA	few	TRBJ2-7	CASREGRSSYEQYF	TGCGCCAGCAGGGAGGGCAGAAGCTCCTACGAGCAGTACTTC
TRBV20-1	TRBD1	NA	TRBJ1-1	CSASPNRGHEAFF	TGCAGTGCATCACCTAACAGGGGACATGAAGCTTTCTTT
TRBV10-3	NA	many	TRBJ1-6	CAISESTPQAGSPLHF	TGTGCCATCAGTGAGTCAACACCCCAAGCAGGATCACCCCTCCACTTT
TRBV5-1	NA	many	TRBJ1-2	CASGDPRNYGYTF	TGCGCCAGCGGCGACCCGAGGAACTATGGCTACACCTTC
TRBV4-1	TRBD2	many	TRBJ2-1	CASSQDPGLAGARYNEQFF	TGCGCCAGCAGCCAAGATCCCGGACTAGCGGGGGCCAGGTACAATGAGCAGTTCTTC
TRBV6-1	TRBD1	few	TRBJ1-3	CASTSGGITGNTIYF	TGTGCCAGCACTTCAGGGGGAATAACTGGAAACACCATATATTTT
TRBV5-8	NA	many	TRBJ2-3	CASSTSAADTQYF	TGTGCCAGCAGCACGTCCGCCGCAGATACGCAGTATTTT
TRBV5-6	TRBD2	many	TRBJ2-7	CASSAGTSVYEQYF	TGTGCCAGCAGCGCCGGGACTAGCGTCTACGAGCAGTACTTC
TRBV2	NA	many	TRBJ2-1	CASSGGPGTIENEQFF	TGTGCCAGCAGTGGGGGCCCCGGGACAATCGAGAATGAGCAGTTCTTC
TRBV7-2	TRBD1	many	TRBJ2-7	CASSLTSTPGTGDYEQYF	TGTGCCAGCAGCTTAACTTCGACCCCCGGGACAGGGGACTACGAGCAGTACTTC
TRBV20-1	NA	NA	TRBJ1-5	CSAKSSATSNQPQHF	TGCAGTGCTAAGAGCTCTGCGACTAGCAATCAGCCCCAGCATTTT
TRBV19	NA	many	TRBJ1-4	CASSIRSAEQLFF	TGTGCCAGTAGTATTAGGTCGGCAGAACAACTGTTTTTT
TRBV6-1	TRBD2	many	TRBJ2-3	CASSEAVRERGWADTQYF	TGTGCCAGCAGTGAAGCGGTCCGGGAGCGGGGATGGGCAGATACGCAGTATTTT
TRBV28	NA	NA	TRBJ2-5	CASSLPLSTGFAGTQYF	TGTGCCAGCAGTTTACCGTTATCGACGGGGTTCGCCGGGACCCAGTACTTC
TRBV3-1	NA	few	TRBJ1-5	CASSQEYPGASDQPQHF	TGTGCCAGCAGCCAAGAGTACCCGGGGGCGAGCGATCAGCCCCAGCATTTT
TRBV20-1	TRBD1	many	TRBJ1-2	CSAPGQGARGYTF	TGCAGTGCTCCCGGACAGGGGGCGCGGGGCTACACCTTC
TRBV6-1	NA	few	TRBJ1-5	CASSESLGLSNQPQHF	TGTGCCAGCAGTGAGAGTCTGGGACTTAGCAATCAGCCCCAGCATTTT
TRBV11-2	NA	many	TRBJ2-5	CASSLAREETQYF	TGTGCCAGCAGCTTAGCTCGAGAGGAGACCCAGTACTTC
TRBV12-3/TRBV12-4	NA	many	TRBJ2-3	CASSRLSSSTDTQYF	TGTGCCAGCAGCCGGCTTTCATCTAGCACAGATACGCAGTATTTT
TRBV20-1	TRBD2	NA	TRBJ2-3	CSVTSGRGGTDTQYF	TGCAGTGTTACTAGCGGGAGGGGTGGCACAGATACGCAGTATTTT
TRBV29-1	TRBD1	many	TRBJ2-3	CSVVGGTGWDTQYF	TGCAGCGTTGTTGGGGGGACAGGATGGGATACGCAGTATTTT
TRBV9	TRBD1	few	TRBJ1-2	CASSEYSGTVREDYTF	TGTGCCAGCAGCGAGTATTCCGGGACAGTCCGTGAGGACTACACCTTC
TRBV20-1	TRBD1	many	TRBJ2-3	CSARRQGAVDTQYF	TGCAGTGCTAGGAGGCAGGGGGCTGTAGATACGCAGTATTTT
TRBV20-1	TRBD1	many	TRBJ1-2	CSARTEGAFYGYTF	TGCAGTGCTAGAACCGAGGGGGCTTTCTATGGCTACACCTTC
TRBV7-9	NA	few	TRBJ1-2	CASGQRNNYGYTF	TGTGCCAGCGGACAGAGGAATAACTATGGCTACACCTTC
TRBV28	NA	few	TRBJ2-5	CATSNQETQYF	TGTGCCACCTCCAACCAAGAGACCCAGTACTTC
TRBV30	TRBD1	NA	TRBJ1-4	CAWSRTGGEKLFF	TGTGCCTGGAGTCGGACAGGGGGTGAAAAACTGTTTTTT